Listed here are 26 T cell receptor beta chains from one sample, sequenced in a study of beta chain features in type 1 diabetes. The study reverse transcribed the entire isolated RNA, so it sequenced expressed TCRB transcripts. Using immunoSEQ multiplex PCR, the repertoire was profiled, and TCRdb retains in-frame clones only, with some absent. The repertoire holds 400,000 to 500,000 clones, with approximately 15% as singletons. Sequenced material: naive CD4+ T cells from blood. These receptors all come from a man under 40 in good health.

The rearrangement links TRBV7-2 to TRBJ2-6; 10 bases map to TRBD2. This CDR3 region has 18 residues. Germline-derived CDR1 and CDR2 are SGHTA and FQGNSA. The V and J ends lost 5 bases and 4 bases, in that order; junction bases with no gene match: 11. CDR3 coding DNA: TGTGCCAGCAGCGTCCTAGCGGGAGTCTCGAACGGGGCCAACGTCCTGACTTTC. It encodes CASSVLAGVSNGANVLTF. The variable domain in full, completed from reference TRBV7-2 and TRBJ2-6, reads GAGVSQSPSNKVTEKGKDVELRCDPISGHTALYWYRQSLGQGLEFLIYFQGNSAPDKSGLPSDRFSAERTGGSVSTLTIQRTQQEDSAVYLCASSVLAGVSNGANVLTFGAGSRLTVL.

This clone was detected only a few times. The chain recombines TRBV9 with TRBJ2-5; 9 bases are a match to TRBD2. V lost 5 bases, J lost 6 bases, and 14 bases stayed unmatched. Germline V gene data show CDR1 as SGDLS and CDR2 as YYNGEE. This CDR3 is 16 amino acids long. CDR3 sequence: CASRLTGTSYRKTQYF. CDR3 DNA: TGTGCCAGCAGACTTACCGGGACTAGCTATCGAAAGACCCAGTACTTC.

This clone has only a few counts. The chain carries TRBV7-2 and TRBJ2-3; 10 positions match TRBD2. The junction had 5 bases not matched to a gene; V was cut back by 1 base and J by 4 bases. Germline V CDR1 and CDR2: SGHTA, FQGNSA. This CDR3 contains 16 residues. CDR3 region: CASSLVASGSSDTQYF. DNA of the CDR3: TGTGCCAGCAGCTTAGTGGCTAGCGGGAGCTCAGATACGCAGTATTTT.

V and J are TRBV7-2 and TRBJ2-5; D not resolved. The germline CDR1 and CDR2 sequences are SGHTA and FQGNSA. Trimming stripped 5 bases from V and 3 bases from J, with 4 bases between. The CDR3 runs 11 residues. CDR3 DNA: TGTGCCAGCAGCACAAAAGAGACCCAGTACTTC. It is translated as CASSTKETQYF.

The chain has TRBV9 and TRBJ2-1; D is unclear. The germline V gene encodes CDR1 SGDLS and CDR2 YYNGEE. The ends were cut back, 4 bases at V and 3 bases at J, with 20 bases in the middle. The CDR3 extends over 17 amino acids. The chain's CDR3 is CASSSRALDKNYNEQFF. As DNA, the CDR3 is TGTGCCAGCAGCTCCCGGGCACTCGATAAAAACTACAATGAGCAGTTCTTC. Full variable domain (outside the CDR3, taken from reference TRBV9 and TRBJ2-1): DSGVTQTPKHLITATGQRVTLRCSPRSGDLSVYWYQQSLDQGLQFLIQYYNGEERAKGNILERFSAQQFPDLHSELNLSSLELGDSALYFCASSSRALDKNYNEQFFGPGTRLTVL.

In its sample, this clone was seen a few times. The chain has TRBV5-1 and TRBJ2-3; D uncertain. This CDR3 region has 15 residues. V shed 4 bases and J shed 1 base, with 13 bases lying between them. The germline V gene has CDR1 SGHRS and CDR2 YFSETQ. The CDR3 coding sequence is TGCGCCAGCAGCCCCTTTCGTGCTGGCACAGATACGCAGTATTTT. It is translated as CASSPFRAGTDTQYF.

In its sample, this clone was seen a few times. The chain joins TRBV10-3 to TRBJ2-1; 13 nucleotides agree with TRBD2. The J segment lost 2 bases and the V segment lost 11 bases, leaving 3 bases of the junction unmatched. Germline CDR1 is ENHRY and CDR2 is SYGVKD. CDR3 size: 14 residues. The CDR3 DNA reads TGTGCCTCGGGGACTAGCGGGACCTACAATGAGCAGTTCTTC. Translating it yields CASGTSGTYNEQFF.

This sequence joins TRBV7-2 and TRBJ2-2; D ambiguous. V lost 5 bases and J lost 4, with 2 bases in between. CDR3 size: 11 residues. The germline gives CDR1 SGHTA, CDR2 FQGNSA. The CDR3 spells CASSPTGELFF. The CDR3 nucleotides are TGTGCCAGCAGCCCCACCGGGGAGCTGTTTTTT.

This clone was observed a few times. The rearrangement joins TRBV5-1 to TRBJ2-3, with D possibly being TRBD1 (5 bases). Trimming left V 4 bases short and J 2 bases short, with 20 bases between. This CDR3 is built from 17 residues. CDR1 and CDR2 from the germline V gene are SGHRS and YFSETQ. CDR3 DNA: TGCGCCAGCAGCCCGATTTTGGCCAGGGCGATCACAGATACGCAGTATTTT. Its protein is CASSPILARAITDTQYF.

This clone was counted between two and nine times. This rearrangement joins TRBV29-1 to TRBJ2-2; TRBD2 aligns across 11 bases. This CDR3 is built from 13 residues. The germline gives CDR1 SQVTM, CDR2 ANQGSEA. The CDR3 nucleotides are TGCGGGGGCCTAGCGGGGGGCCCCGGGGAGCTGTTTTTT. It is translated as CGGLAGGPGELFF.

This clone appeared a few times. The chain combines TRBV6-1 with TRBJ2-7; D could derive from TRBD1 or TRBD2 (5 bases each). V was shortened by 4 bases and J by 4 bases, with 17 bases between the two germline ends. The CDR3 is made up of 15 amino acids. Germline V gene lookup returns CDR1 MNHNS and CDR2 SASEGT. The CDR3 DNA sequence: TGTGCCAGCAGTGCAGGGAGTGCAAACTTGTACGAGCAGTACGTC. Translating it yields CASSAGSANLYEQYV.

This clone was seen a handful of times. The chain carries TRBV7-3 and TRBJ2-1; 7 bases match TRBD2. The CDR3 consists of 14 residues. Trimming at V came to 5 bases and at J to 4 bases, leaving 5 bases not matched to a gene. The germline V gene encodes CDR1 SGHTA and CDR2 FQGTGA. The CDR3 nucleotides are TGTGCCAGCAGCAAAAGGGGAGGGTACAATGAGCAGTTCTTC. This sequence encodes CASSKRGGYNEQFF. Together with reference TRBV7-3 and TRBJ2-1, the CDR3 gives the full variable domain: GAGVSQTPSNKVTEKGKYVELRCDPISGHTALYWYRQSLGQGPEFLIYFQGTGAADDSGLPNDRFFAVRPEGSVSTLKIQRTERGDSAVYLCASSKRGGYNEQFFGPGTRLTVL.

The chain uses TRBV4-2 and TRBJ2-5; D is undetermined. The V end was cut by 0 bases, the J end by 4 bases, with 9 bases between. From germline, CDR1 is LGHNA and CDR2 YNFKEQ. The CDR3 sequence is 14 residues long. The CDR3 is CASSQDRRTETQYF. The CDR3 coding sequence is TGTGCCAGCAGCCAAGATCGAAGGACAGAGACCCAGTACTTC.

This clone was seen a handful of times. This chain's CDR3 is CSVEIVRETQYF. In DNA form, the CDR3 reads TGCAGCGTTGAAATTGTCCGCGAGACCCAGTACTTC. The genes are TRBV29-1 and TRBJ2-5; D gene uncertain. The CDR3 is made up of 12 amino acids. Per germline, CDR1 SQVTM and CDR2 ANQGSEA. The V end was cut by 2 bases, the J end by 5 bases, with 9 bases between.

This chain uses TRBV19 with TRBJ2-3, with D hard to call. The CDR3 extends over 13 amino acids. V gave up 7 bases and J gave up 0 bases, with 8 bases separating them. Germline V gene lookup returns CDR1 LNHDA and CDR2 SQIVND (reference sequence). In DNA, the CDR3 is TGTGCCAGTACCCACCCTAGCACAGATACGCAGTATTTT. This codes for CASTHPSTDTQYF.

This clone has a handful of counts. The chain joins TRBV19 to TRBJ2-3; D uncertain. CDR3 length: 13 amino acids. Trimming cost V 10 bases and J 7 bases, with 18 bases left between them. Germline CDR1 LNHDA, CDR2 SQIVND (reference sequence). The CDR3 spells CATLAWSGHTQYF. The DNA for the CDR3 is TGTGCCACCCTCGCCTGGTCCGGTCATACGCAGTATTTT. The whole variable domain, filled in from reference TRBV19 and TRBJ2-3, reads DGGITQSPKYLFRKEGQNVTLSCEQNLNHDAMYWYRQDPGQGLRLIYYSQIVNDFQKGDIAEGYSVSREKKESFPLTVTSAQKNPTAFYLCATLAWSGHTQYFGPGTRLTVL.

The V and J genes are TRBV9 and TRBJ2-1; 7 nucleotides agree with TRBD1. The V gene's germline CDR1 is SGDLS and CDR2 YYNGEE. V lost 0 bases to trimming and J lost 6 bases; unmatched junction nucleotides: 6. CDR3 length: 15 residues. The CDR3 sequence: CASSVASSGGNEQFF. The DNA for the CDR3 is TGTGCCAGCAGCGTAGCTTCGTCAGGGGGCAATGAGCAGTTCTTC.

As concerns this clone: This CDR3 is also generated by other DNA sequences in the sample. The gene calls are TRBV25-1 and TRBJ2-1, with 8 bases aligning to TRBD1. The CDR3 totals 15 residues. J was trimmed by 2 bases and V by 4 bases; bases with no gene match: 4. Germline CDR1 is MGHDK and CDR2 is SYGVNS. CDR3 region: CASSVPGGTYNEQFF. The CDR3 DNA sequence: TGTGCCAGCAGTGTGCCAGGGGGCACCTACAATGAGCAGTTCTTC.

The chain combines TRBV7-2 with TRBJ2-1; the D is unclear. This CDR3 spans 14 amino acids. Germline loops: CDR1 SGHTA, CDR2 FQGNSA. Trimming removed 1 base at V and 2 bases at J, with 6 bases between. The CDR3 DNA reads TGTGCCAGCAGCTTAGTTGGTGCCTACAATGAGCAGTTCTTC. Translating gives CASSLVGAYNEQFF.

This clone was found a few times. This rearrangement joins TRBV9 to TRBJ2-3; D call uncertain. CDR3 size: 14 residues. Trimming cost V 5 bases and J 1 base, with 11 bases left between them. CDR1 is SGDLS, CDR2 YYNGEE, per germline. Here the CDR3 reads CASSSRKGTDTQYF. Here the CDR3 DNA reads TGTGCCAGCAGTTCCAGAAAGGGCACAGATACGCAGTATTTT.

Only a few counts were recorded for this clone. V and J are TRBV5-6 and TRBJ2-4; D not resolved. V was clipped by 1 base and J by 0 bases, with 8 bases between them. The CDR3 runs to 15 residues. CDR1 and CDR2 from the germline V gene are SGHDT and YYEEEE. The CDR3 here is CASSLLVIAKNIQYF. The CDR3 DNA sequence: TGTGCCAGCAGCTTGTTGGTGATAGCCAAAAACATTCAGTACTTC.

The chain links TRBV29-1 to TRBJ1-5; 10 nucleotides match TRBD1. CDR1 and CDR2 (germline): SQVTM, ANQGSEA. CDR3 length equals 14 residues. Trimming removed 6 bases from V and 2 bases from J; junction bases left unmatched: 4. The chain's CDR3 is CSVGTGARNQPQHF. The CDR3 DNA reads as TGCAGCGTGGGGACAGGGGCCCGCAATCAGCCCCAGCATTTT. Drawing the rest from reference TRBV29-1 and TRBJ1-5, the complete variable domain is SAVISQKPSRDICQRGTSLTIQCQVDSQVTMMFWYRQQPGQSLTLIATANQGSEATYESGFVIDKFPISRPNLTFSTLTVSNMSPEDSSIYLCSVGTGARNQPQHFGDGTRLSIL.

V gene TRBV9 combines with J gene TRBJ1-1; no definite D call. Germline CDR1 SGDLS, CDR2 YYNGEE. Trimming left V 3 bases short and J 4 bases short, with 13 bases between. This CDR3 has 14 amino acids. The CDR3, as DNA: TGTGCCAGCAGCGCCCGCGTAGGTGGCACTGAAGCTTTCTTT. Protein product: CASSARVGGTEAFF.

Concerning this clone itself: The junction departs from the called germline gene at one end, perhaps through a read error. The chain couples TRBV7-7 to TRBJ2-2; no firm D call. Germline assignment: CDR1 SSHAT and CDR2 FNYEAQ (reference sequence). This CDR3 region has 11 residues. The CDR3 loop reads CASSSTGELFF. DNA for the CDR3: TGTGCTAGCAGCTCGACCGGGGAGCTGTTTTTT.

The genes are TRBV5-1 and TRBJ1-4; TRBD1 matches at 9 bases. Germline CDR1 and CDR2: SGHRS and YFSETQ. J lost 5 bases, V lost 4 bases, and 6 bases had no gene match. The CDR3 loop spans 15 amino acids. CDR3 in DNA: TGCGCCAGCAGCCCGACAGGGGGTCGGAATGAAAAACTGTTTTTT. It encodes CASSPTGGRNEKLFF.

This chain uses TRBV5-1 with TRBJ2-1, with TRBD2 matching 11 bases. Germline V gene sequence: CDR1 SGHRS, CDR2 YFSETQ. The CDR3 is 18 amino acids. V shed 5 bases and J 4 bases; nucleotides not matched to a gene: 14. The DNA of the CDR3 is TGCGCCAGCAGATTGCGGTTAGCGGGAGGGCCTGGTTACAATGAGCAGTTCTTC. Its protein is CASRLRLAGGPGYNEQFF.